What follows is one T cell receptor beta chain and its context. Authors' methods: Quantification of nucleated cells was approximated via reference gene primer amplification. Clones were read by immunoSEQ multiplex PCR, and TCRdb kept only the in-frame ones, dropping some. Clonal size and the V and J genes are those of that table, whereas D and trimming came from the DNA. The sample consists of 300,000 to 450,000 clones, more than 75% of them appearing once. The data stem from a study of blood T cell repertoires in COVID-19. Study as a whole: Samples representing acute and convalescent COVID-19 were sourced from the United States, Italy and Spain. T cells, B-cell-depleted T cells, or PBMCs supplied cDNA or gDNA.

This CDR3 is built from 14 residues. Germline V lookup: CDR1 LGHDT, CDR2 YNNKEL (reference sequence). With 1 base removed from V and 8 bases from J, the gap between germline ends came to 9 bases. What was sequenced was peripheral blood. This chain uses TRBV3-1 (or the pseudogene TRBV3-2) with TRBJ1-6; perhaps TRBD1 as D (5 bases). The TCR was taken from a human donor in a cohort sampled during active COVID-19. CDR3 sequence reads: CASSQVRQHSPLHF. CDR3 in DNA: TGTGCCAGCAGCCAAGTACGACAGCATTCACCCCTCCACTTT.